This T cell receptor (beta chain) was recorded in a study of CD8 T cells in ankylosing spondylitis. Study-level results: Past research had described some motif variants in reactive arthritis synovial fluid and blood. What seemed typical of ankylosing spondylitis blood was a TCR beta motif built from several highly homologous variants.

CDR1 and CDR2 (germline): SGHDT, YYEEEE. The CDR3 totals 16 residues. V shed 0 bases and J 5 bases; nucleotides not matched to a gene: 7. This clonotype was seen repeatedly, ten times or more. Its antigen is unknown. TCRdb processed the 5' RACE reads anew with MiXCR; each CDR3 protein has one entry. Among fewer than 550,000 distinct CDR3 sequences listed, roughly 5.2% were seen once. Sequencing was carried out using blood, either unsorted or a sorted T cell fraction (not recorded which). The rearrangement uses TRBV5-6 and TRBJ2-2; 7 nucleotides agree with TRBD2. The sequence derives from a male donor with ankylosing spondylitis. The CDR3 DNA sequence: TGTGCCAGCAGCTTGGACGGGGCGGGGGTGACCGGGGAGCTGTTTTTT. This encodes CASSLDGAGVTGELFF.